These 8 T cell receptor beta chains came from one sample sequenced in a study of T cells in Graves' hyperthyroidism and ophthalmopathy. RNA transcripts provided the source from which TCR beta CDR3 regions were amplified. HTBI primers drove first-round RT-PCR of the TCR CDR3. One entry per CDR3 protein results from TCRdb running MiXCR on the multiplex PCR reads. The sample includes about 540,000 distinct CDR3 sequences, 40% to 55% of them seen just once. The sequenced sample consisted of peripheral blood or thyroid tissue (not recorded which). The receptors shown here come from a woman between 18 and 30 years old with Graves' hyperthyroidism.

This clonotype was counted ten times or more. The chain has TRBV2 and TRBJ1-2, with no clear D. With 7 bases removed from V and 0 bases from J, the gap between germline ends came to 9 bases. The CDR3 extends over 13 amino acids. Germline V gene data show CDR1 as SNHLY and CDR2 as FYNNEI. As DNA, the CDR3 is TGTGCCAGCACGGAGTGGGCTAACTATGGCTACACCTTC. This gives the protein CASTEWANYGYTF.

This clonotype was counted at least ten times. The rearrangement links TRBV7-8 to TRBJ2-7; 11 positions agree with TRBD2. V gave up 3 bases and J gave up 3 bases; unmatched junction bases: 1. CDR3 length: 14 amino acids. CDR1 SGHVS and CDR2 FQNEAQ come from the germline V gene. CDR3 nucleotides: TGTGCCAGCAGCTTTACTAGCGGGAGCTACGAGCAGTACTTC. Residues: CASSFTSGSYEQYF.

This clonotype appeared a few times. The J gene is TRBJ1-1, the V gene TRBV19, with D unresolved. Germline V lookup: CDR1 LNHDA, CDR2 SQIVND (reference sequence). V lost 6 bases to trimming and J lost 1 base, with 9 bases between them. The CDR3 loop spans 13 amino acids. CDR3 DNA: TGTGCCAGTAGCACCTGGCAGAACACTGAAGCTTTCTTT. The encoded protein is CASSTWQNTEAFF. The entire variable domain, with the rest obtained from reference TRBV19 and TRBJ1-1, is as follows: DGGITQSPKYLFRKEGQNVTLSCEQNLNHDAMYWYRQDPGQGLRLIYYSQIVNDFQKGDIAEGYSVSREKKESFPLTVTSAQKNPTAFYLCASSTWQNTEAFFGQGTRLTVV.

This clonotype was seen repeatedly, ten times or more. The CDR3 protein is CASSLEFGEQYF. As DNA, the CDR3 is TGCGCCAGCAGCTTGGAGTTTGGGGAGCAGTACTTC. The chain combines TRBV5-1 with TRBJ2-7; D gene uncertain. The CDR3 consists of 12 residues. Germline CDR1 is SGHRS and CDR2 is YFSETQ. V was pared by 0 bases and J by 7 bases, with 8 bases between.

The chain carries TRBV20-1 and TRBJ2-7, with unresolved D. Trimming stripped 0 bases from V and 5 bases from J, with 11 bases between. The CDR3 runs 13 residues. The germline gives CDR1 DFQATT, CDR2 SNEGSKA (reference sequence). The CDR3 reads CSARDPGADEQYF. The CDR3 nucleotides are TGCAGTGCTAGAGATCCCGGTGCGGACGAGCAGTACTTC.

The rearrangement uses TRBV19 and TRBJ1-6; 7 nucleotides line up with TRBD1. The length of the CDR3 is 14 residues. Germline trimming cut 6 bases from V and 7 bases from J; bases unmatched to any gene: 6. Germline lookup yields CDR1 LNHDA and CDR2 SQIVND (reference sequence). For the CDR3, the DNA is TGTGCCAGTAGCCCACAGGGGTCGAATTCACCCCTCCACTTT. It encodes CASSPQGSNSPLHF.

The chain is built from TRBV29-1 and TRBJ1-1, with a tentative D call TRBD1 (5 bases). Germline V gene sequence: CDR1 SQVTM, CDR2 ANQGSEA. The CDR3 runs to 12 residues. V shed 2 bases and J shed 4 bases, with 8 bases lying between them. The CDR3 here is CSVERRGTEAFF. CDR3 nucleotides: TGCAGCGTTGAAAGGAGGGGCACTGAAGCTTTCTTT.

This clonotype turned up a few times. The chain joins TRBV6-5 to TRBJ2-2; no definite D call. V shed 10 bases and J shed 4 bases, with 10 bases lying between them. Germline V gene lookup returns CDR1 MNHEY and CDR2 SVGAGI. This CDR3 region has 12 residues. The CDR3 nucleotides read TGTGCCACCAGAGGCCCCACCGGGGAGCTGTTTTTT. This codes for CATRGPTGELFF.